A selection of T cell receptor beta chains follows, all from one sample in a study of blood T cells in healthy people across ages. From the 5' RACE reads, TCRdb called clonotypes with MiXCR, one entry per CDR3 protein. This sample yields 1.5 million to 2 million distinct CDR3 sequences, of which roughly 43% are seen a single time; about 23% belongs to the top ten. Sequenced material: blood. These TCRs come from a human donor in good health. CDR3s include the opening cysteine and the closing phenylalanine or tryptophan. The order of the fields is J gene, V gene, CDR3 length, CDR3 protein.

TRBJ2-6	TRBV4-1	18	CASSQVDLGLPGANVLTF
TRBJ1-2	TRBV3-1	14	CASSQDNRRGGYTF
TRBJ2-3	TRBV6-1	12	CASALSRDTQYF
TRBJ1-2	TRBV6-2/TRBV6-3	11	CASSYPSAATF
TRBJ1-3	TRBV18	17	CASSPQVEFSSGNTVYF
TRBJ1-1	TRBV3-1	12	CASSQGGAGAFF
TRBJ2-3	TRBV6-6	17	CASSYRAQPPNTDTQYF
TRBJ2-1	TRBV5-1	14	CASSPPGDPDEQFF
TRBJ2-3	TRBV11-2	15	CASSFQGRLTDTQYF
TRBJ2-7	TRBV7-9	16	CASSIGRDWSSYEQYF
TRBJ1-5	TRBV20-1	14	CSARDNLLAQPQHF
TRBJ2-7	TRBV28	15	CASSFGGTGEGEQYF
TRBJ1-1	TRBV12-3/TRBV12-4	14	CASTLVGVETEAFF
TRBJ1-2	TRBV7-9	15	CASSSSRTGVHGYTF
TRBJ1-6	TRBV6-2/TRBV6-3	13	CASSDRDNSPLHF
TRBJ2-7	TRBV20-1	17	CSVFYDKGQGLTYEQYF
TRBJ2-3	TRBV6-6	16	CASSYTGQGQADTQYF
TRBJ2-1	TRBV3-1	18	CASSQELAGYTIYNEQFF
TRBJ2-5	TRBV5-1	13	CASSYGQEETQYF
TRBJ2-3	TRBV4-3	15	CASSQENREIDTQYF
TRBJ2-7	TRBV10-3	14	CAIREDRGPYEQYF
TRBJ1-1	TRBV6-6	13	CASRYDQQKGAFF
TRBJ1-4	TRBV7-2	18	CASSSARPTRGTNEKLFF
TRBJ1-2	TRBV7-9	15	CASSNPGASNYGYTF
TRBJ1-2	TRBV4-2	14	CASSQVQGASGYTF
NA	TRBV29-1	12	CSVGQGGHEQYF
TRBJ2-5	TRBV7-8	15	CASSLEPGLQETQYF
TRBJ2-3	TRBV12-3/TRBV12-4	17	CASSLGLAGNWADTQYF
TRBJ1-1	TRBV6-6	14	CASKGQLMNTEAFF
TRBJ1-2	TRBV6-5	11	CASRQVYGYTF
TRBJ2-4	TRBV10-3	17	CAISESERFGAKNIQYF